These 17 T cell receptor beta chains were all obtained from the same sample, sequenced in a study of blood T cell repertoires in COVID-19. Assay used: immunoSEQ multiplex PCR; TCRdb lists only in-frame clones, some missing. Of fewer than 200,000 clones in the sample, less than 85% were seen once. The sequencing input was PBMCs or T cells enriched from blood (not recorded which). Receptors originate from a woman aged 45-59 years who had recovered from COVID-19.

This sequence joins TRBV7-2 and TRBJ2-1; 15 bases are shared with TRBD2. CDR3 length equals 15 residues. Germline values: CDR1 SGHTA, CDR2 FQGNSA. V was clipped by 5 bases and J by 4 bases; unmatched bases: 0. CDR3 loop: CASSGTSGRYNEQFF. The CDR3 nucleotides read TGTGCCAGCAGCGGGACTAGCGGGAGGTACAATGAGCAGTTCTTC.

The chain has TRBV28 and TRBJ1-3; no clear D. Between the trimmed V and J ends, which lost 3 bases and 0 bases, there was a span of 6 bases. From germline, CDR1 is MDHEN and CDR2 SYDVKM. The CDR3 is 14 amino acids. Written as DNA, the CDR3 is TGTGCCAGCAGTTTTCCGGGCTCTGGAAACACCATATATTTT. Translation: CASSFPGSGNTIYF.

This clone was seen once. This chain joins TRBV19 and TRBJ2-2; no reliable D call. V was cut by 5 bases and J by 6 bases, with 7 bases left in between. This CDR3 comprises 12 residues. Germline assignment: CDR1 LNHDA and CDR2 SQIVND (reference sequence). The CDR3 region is CASSVHPGELFF. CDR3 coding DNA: TGTGCCAGTAGTGTCCATCCCGGGGAGCTGTTTTTT.

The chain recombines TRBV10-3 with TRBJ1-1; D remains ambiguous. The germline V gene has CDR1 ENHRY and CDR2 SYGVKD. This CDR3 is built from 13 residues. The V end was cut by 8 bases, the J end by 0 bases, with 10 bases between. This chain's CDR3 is CAIRKELNTEAFF. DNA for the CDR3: TGTGCCATCCGTAAGGAGTTGAACACTGAAGCTTTCTTT.

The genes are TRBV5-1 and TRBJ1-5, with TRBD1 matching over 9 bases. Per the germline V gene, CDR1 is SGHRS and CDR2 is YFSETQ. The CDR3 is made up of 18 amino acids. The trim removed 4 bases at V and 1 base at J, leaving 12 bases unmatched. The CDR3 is CASSPGRTGEGSNQPQHF. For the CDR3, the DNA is TGCGCCAGCAGCCCCGGAAGGACAGGGGAAGGGAGCAATCAGCCCCAGCATTTT.

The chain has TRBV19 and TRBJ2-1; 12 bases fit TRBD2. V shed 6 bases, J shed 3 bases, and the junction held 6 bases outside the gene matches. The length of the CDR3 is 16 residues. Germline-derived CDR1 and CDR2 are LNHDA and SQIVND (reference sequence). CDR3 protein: CASRSPGLAGYNEQFF. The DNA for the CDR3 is TGTGCCAGTAGGTCGCCGGGACTAGCGGGCTACAATGAGCAGTTCTTC. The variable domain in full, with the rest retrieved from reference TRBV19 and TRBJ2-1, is DGGITQSPKYLFRKEGQNVTLSCEQNLNHDAMYWYRQDPGQGLRLIYYSQIVNDFQKGDIAEGYSVSREKKESFPLTVTSAQKNPTAFYLCASRSPGLAGYNEQFFGPGTRLTVL.

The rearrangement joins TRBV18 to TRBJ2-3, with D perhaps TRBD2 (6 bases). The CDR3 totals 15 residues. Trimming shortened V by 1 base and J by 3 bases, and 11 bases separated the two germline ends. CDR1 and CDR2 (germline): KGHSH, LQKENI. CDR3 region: CASSPLPGRTDTQYF. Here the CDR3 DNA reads TGTGCCAGCTCACCACTGCCAGGGAGGACAGATACGCAGTATTTT. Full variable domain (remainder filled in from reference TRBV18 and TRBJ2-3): NAGVMQNPRHLVRRRGQEARLRCSPMKGHSHVYWYRQLPEEGLKFMVYLQKENIIDESGMPKERFSAEFPKEGPSILRIQQVVRGDSAAYFCASSPLPGRTDTQYFGPGTRLTVL.

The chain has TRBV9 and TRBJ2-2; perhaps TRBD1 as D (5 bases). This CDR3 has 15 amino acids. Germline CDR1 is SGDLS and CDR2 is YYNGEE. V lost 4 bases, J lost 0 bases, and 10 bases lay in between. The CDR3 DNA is TGTGCCAGCAGCTACGACAGCTCGAACACCGGGGAGCTGTTTTTT. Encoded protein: CASSYDSSNTGELFF.

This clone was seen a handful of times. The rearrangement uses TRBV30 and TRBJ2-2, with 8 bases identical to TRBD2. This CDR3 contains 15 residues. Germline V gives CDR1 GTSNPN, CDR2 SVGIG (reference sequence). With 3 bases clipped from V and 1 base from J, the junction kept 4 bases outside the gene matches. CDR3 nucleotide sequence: TGTGCCTGGAGGGCTACTAGCGGGAACACCGGGGAGCTGTTTTTT. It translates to CAWRATSGNTGELFF.

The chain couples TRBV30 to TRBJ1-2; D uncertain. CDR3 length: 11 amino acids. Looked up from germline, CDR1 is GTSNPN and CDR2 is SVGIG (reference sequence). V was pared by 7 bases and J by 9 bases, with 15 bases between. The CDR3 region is CASRSRMSYTF. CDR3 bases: TGTGCCTCCAGGTCTCGTATGAGCTACACCTTC.

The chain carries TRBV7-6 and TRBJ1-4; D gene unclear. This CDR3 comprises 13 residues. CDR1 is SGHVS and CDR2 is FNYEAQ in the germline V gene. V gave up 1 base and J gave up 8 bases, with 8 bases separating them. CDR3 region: CASSLVAEEKLFF. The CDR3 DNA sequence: TGTGCCAGCAGCTTAGTTGCGGAGGAAAAACTGTTTTTT.

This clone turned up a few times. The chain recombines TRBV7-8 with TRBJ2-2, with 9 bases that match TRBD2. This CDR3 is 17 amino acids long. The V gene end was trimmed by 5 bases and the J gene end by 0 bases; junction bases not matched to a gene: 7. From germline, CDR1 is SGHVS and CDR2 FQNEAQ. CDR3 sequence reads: CASSRAGGTSNTGELFF. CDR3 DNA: TGTGCCAGCAGCCGCGCGGGAGGGACTTCGAACACCGGGGAGCTGTTTTTT.

DNA of the CDR3: TGCGCCAGCAGCCAAGTCCGCAGGGGGCTCGGTTCACCCCTCCACTTT. This encodes CASSQVRRGLGSPLHF. This sequence joins TRBV4-3 and TRBJ1-6; 8 bases agree with TRBD1. V shed 1 base and J 9 bases; nucleotides not matched to a gene: 8. CDR1 and CDR2 from the germline V gene are LGHNA and YSLEER. This CDR3 contains 16 residues.

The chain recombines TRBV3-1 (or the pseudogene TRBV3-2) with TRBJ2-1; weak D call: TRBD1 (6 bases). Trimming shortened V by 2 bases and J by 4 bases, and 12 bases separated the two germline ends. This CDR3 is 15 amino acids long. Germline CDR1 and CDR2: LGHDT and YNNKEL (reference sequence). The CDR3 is CASSQPQGPYNEQFF. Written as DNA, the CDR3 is TGTGCCAGCAGCCAACCACAGGGCCCATACAATGAGCAGTTCTTC.

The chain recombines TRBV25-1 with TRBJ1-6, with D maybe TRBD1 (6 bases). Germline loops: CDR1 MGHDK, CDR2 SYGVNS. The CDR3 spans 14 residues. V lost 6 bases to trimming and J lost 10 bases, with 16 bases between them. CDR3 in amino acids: CASSPEVRGSPLHF. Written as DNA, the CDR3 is TGTGCCAGCAGCCCCGAGGTCAGGGGATCACCCCTCCACTTT.

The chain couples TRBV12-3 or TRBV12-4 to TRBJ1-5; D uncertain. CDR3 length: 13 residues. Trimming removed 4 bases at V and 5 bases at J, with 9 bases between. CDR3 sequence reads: CASSSSEYQPQHF. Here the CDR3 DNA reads TGTGCCAGCAGTTCGAGCGAGTATCAGCCCCAGCATTTT.

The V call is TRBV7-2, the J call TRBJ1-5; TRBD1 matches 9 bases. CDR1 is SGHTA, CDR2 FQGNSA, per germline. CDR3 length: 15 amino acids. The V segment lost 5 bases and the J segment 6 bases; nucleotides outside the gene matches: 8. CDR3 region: CASSARQGEGQPQHF. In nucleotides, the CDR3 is TGTGCCAGCAGCGCCCGACAGGGGGAGGGTCAGCCCCAGCATTTT. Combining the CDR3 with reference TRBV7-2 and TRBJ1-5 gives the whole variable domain GAGVSQSPSNKVTEKGKDVELRCDPISGHTALYWYRQSLGQGLEFLIYFQGNSAPDKSGLPSDRFSAERTGGSVSTLTIQRTQQEDSAVYLCASSARQGEGQPQHFGDGTRLSIL.